This T cell receptor (beta chain) was captured by sequencing in a study of cytomegalovirus exposure and HLA in healthy donors. Study-wide findings and caveats: There were some 150 TCR beta chains listed as cytomegalovirus-associated.

Turning to this clone: Its antigen is undetermined.

Clones were sequenced by immunoSEQ multiplex PCR, and TCRdb holds only the in-frame ones, with some missing. Counted here are 250,000 to 300,000 clones, 80% to 90% occurring once; the ten biggest clones make up 1%. This CDR3 region has 15 residues. Germline CDR1 and CDR2: SGHNT and YYREEE (reference sequence). V was pared by 0 bases and J by 9 bases, with 16 bases between. Input material: PBMCs. This sequence joins TRBV5-4 and TRBJ2-1; a possible D gene is TRBD2 (6 bases). The sequence came from a woman between 18 and 29 years old in good health and CMV-seronegative. In nucleotides, the CDR3 is TGTGCCAGCAGCTTGGATTGGGGTGGGGGGTTTGAGCAGTTCTTC. Its translation is CASSLDWGGGFEQFF.